This T cell receptor (beta chain) is drawn from a study of blood T cell repertoires in COVID-19. Study information: From T cells, B-cell-depleted T cells, or PBMCs came the material, which was cDNA or gDNA.

CDR1 and CDR2 from the germline V gene are SNHLY and FYNNEI. V lost 9 bases, J lost 3 bases, and 11 bases lay in between. The CDR3 runs 12 residues. TCRdb's table, derived via immunoSEQ multiplex PCR, lists solely in-frame clones and lacks some. The repertoire has about 200,000 clones, 80% to 90% of them found once; the top ten carry about 2%. This receptor was identified in a woman aged 45-65 years with acute or convalescent COVID-19. The sample taken for sequencing was peripheral blood. The gene calls are TRBV2 and TRBJ1-1, with a weak D call TRBD1 (6 bases). The CDR3 here is CASVQGYTEAFF. Here the CDR3 DNA reads TGTGCCAGTGTACAGGGTTACACTGAAGCTTTCTTT.